What follows are 7 T cell receptor beta chains derived from one specimen sequenced in a study of response to subunit inactivated influenza vaccine. Using its own MiXCR run on the RT-PCR reads, TCRdb lists one record per CDR3 protein. The sample contains some 500,000 distinct CDR3 sequences, approximately 16% of which appear only once. The material sequenced was CD4+ T cells sorted from PBMCs, taken 23 to 25 months after vaccination. The receptors here all came from a man between 50 and 75 years old who received an inactivated influenza vaccine.

This clonotype has a count of ten or more. This chain joins TRBV29-1 and TRBJ1-5, with D uncertain. V dropped 5 bases and J dropped 3 bases, with 11 bases sitting between them. Germline V lookup: CDR1 SQVTM, CDR2 ANQGSEA. The CDR3 contains 13 residues. CDR3 sequence: CSVSQETNQPQHF. As DNA, the CDR3 is TGCAGCGTTAGCCAGGAAACCAATCAGCCCCAGCATTTT.

The V gene is TRBV5-1, the J gene TRBJ1-1; 8 nucleotides match TRBD1. The CDR3 extends over 15 amino acids. Germline assignment: CDR1 SGHRS and CDR2 YFSETQ. V shed 4 bases, J shed 7 bases, and the junction held 12 bases outside the gene matches. The CDR3 region has the DNA TGCGCCAGCAGCCCCGGGACAGGTATTGACAATGAAGCTTTCTTT. Translation gives CASSPGTGIDNEAFF.

The CDR3 spells CSARDPKTSTISTDTQYF. Here the CDR3 DNA reads TGCAGTGCTAGAGATCCGAAGACTTCCACCATCAGCACAGATACGCAGTATTTT. The V and J genes are TRBV20-1 and TRBJ2-3; D call uncertain. Trimming shortened V by 0 bases and J by 0 bases, and 19 bases separated the two germline ends. This CDR3 has 18 amino acids. The germline gives CDR1 DFQATT, CDR2 SNEGSKA (reference sequence).

This clonotype was counted many times. V gene TRBV6-1 combines with J gene TRBJ1-6; the D is unclear. The CDR3 is 14 residues long. Germline V gene lookup returns CDR1 MNHNS and CDR2 SASEGT. Trimming took 6 bases from V and 3 from J, leaving 9 bases between them. CDR3 nucleotides: TGTGCCAGCAGACAGACACGCTATAATTCACCCCTCCACTTT. It yields the protein CASRQTRYNSPLHF.

This chain links TRBV7-2 with TRBJ2-1; maybe TRBD1 (6 bases). The V gene lost 4 bases and the J gene lost 4 bases, with 11 bases spanning the gap. This CDR3 is 14 amino acids long. Germline CDR1 and CDR2: SGHTA and FQGNSA. DNA for the CDR3: TGTGCCAGCAGCTCCCGACAGGTATACAATGAGCAGTTCTTC. Its protein is CASSSRQVYNEQFF.

In this sample, this clonotype turned up many times. The gene calls are TRBV20-1 and TRBJ1-5, with 12 bases fitting TRBD1. From germline, CDR1 is DFQATT and CDR2 SNEGSKA (reference sequence). V gave up 7 bases and J gave up 4 bases; unmatched junction bases: 2. This CDR3 comprises 13 residues. This CDR3 is CSVGQGANQPQHF. As DNA, the CDR3 is TGCAGTGTGGGACAGGGGGCGAATCAGCCCCAGCATTTT.

This clonotype has just a few counts. The rearrangement joins TRBV7-2 to TRBJ2-5; D call uncertain. Per the germline V gene, CDR1 is SGHTA and CDR2 is FQGNSA. Deletions cut 3 bases from V and 0 bases from J, with 17 bases between. The CDR3 has 17 amino acids. The CDR3, as DNA: TGTGCCAGCAGCTTCTTTACTGGGGTACGAGACCAAGAGACCCAGTACTTC. Protein sequence: CASSFFTGVRDQETQYF.